This T cell receptor beta chain was retrieved from a study of T cell changes during pregnancy in multiple sclerosis. Sequenced by immunoSEQ multiplex PCR; TCRdb stores in-frame clones only, minus some. The data show roughly 70,000 clones, with around 92% seen just once and approximately 2.4% held by the top ten. This specimen consisted of peripheral blood, obtained before pregnancy. The source of this sequence is a female donor with multiple sclerosis, enrolled in a pregnancy study.

The chain's CDR3 is CASVYGGWGGGYTF. The CDR3 nucleotides are TGTGCCAGCGTTTATGGGGGGTGGGGTGGTGGCTACACCTTC. V usage is TRBV6-6 and J usage is TRBJ1-2; TRBD1 might be the D (5 bases). The CDR3 totals 14 residues. Trimming cost V 8 bases and J 7 bases, with 20 bases left between them. The germline V gene encodes CDR1 MNHNY and CDR2 SVGAGI (reference sequence).